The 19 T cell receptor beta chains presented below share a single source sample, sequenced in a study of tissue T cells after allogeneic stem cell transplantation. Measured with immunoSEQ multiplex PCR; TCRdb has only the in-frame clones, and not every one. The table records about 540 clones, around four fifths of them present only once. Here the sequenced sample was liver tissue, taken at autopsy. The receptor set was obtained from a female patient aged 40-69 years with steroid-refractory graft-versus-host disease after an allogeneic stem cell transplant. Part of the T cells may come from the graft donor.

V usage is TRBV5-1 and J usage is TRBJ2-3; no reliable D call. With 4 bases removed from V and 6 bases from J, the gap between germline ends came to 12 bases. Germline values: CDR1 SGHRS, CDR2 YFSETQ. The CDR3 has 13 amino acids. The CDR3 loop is CASSPAILDTQYF. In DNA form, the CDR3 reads TGCGCCAGCAGCCCGGCGATCCTGGATACGCAGTATTTT.

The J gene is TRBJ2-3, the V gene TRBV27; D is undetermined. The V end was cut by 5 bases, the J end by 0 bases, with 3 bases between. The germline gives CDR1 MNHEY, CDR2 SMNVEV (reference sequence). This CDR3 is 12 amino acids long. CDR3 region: CASSPSTDTQYF. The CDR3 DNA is TGTGCCAGCAGTCCCAGCACAGATACGCAGTATTTT.

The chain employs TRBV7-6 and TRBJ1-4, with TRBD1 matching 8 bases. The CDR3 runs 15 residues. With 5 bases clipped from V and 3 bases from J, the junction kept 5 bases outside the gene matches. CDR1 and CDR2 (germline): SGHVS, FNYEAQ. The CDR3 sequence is CASSEDREANEKLFF. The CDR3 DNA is TGTGCCAGCAGCGAGGACAGGGAGGCTAATGAAAAACTGTTTTTT.

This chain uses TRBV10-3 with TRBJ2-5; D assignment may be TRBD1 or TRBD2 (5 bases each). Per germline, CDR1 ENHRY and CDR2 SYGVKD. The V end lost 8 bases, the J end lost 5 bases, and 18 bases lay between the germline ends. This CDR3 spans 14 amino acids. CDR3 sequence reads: CAIGGRAGRETQYF. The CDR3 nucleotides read TGTGCCATCGGAGGCAGGGCAGGGCGGGAGACCCAGTACTTC.

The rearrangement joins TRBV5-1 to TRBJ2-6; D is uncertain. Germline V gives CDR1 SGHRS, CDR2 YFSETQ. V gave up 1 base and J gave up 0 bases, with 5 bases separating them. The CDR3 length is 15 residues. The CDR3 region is CASSLPTSGANVLTF. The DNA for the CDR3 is TGCGCCAGCAGCTTGCCCACCTCTGGGGCCAACGTCCTGACTTTC.

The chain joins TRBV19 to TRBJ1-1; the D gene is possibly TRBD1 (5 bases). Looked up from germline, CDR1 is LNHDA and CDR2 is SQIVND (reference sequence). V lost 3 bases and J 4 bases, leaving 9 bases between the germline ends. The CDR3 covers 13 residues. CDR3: CASSIGGTTEAFF. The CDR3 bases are TGTGCCAGTAGTATCGGCGGGACCACTGAAGCTTTCTTT.

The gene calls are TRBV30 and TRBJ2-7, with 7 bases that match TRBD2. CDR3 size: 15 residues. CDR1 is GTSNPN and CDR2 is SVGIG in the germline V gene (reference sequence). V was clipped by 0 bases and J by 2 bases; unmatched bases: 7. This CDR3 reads CAWSVPLRGAYEQYF. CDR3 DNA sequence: TGTGCCTGGAGTGTCCCACTACGGGGGGCCTACGAGCAGTACTTC. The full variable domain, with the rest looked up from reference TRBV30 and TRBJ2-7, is SQTIHQWPATLVQPVGSPLSLECTVEGTSNPNLYWYRQAAGRGLQLLFYSVGIGQISSEVPQNLSASRPQDRQFILSSKKLLLSDSGFYLCAWSVPLRGAYEQYFGPGTRLTVT.

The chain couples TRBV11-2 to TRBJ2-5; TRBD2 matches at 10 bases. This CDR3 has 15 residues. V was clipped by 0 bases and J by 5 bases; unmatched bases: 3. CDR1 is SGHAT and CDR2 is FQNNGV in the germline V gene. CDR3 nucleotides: TGTGCCAGCAGCTTAGAGTTTAGCGGGGGGGAGACCCAGTACTTC. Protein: CASSLEFSGGETQYF.

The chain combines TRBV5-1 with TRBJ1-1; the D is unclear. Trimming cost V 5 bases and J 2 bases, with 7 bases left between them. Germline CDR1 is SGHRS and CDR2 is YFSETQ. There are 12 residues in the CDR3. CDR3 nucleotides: TGCGCCAGCAGAAGAGGTAACACTGAAGCTTTCTTT. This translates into CASRRGNTEAFF. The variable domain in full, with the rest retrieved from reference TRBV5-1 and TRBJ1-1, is KAGVTQTPRYLIKTRGQQVTLSCSPISGHRSVSWYQQTPGQGLQFLFEYFSETQRNKGNFPGRFSGRQFSNSRSEMNVSTLELGDSALYLCASRRGNTEAFFGQGTRLTVV.

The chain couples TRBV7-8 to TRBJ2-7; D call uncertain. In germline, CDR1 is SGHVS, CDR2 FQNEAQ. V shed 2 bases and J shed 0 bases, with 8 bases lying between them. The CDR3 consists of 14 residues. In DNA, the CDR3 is TGTGCCAGCAGCTTAATAGCCCTCTCCTACGAGCAGTACTTC. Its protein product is CASSLIALSYEQYF.

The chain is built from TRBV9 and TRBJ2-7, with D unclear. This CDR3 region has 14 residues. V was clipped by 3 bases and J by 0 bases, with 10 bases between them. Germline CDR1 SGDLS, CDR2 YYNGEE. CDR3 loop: CASSAGGSSYEQYF. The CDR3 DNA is TGTGCCAGCAGCGCCGGCGGAAGCTCCTACGAGCAGTACTTC.

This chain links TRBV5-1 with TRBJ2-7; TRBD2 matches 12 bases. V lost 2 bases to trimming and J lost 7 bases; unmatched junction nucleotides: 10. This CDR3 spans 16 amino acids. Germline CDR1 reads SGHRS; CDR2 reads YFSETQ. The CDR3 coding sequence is TGCGCCAGCAGCTTTCTTCGACTAGCGGGGGAAGGGGAGCAGTACTTC. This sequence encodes CASSFLRLAGEGEQYF.

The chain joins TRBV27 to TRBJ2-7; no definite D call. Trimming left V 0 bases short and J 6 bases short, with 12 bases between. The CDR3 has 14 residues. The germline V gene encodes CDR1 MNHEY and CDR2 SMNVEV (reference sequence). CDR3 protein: CASSLSSGAREQYF. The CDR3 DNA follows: TGTGCCAGCAGTTTATCGTCCGGAGCCCGCGAGCAGTACTTC.

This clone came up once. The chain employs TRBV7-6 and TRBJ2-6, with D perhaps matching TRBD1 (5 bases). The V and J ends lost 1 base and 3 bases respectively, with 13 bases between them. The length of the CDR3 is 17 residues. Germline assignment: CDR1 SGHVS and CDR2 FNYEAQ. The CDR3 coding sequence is TGTGCCAGCAGCTTAGGTTCAGGGTGGATTGGGGCCAACGTCCTGACTTTC. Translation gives CASSLGSGWIGANVLTF. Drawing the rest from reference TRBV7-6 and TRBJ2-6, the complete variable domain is GAGVSQSPRYKVTKRGQDVALRCDPISGHVSLYWYRQALGQGPEFLTYFNYEAQQDKSGLPNDRFSAERPEGSISTLTIQRTEQRDSAMYRCASSLGSGWIGANVLTFGAGSRLTVL.

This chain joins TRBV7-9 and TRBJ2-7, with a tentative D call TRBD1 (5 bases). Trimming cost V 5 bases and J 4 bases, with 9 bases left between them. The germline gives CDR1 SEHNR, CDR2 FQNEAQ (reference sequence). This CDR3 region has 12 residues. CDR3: CASSPGFYEQYF. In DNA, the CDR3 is TGTGCCAGCAGCCCAGGGTTTTACGAGCAGTACTTC.

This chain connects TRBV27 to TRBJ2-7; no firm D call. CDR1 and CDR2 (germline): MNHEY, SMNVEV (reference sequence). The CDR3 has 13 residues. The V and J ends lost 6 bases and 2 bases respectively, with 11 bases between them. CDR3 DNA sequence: TGTGCCAGCAGCCCCCGGGCCACCTACGAGCAGTACTTC. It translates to CASSPRATYEQYF.

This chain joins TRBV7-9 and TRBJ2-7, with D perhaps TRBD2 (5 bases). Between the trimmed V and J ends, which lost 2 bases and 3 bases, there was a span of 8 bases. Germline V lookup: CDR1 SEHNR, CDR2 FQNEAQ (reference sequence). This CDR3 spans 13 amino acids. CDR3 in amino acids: CASSLYGVYEQYF. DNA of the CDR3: TGTGCCAGCAGCTTATACGGGGTCTACGAGCAGTACTTC.

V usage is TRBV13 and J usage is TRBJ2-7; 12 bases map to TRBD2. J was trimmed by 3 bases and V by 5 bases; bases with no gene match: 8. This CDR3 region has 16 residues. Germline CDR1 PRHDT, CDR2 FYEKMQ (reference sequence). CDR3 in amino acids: CASSPLAGGPDYEQYF. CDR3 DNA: TGTGCCAGCAGCCCCCTAGCGGGAGGGCCGGACTACGAGCAGTACTTC.

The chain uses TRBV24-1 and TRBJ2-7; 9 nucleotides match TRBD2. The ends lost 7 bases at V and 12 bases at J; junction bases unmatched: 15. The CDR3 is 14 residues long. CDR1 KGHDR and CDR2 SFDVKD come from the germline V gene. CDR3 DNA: TGTGCCACCAGGGAGGATGGTAGCGGGAGTCCTCGGTACTTC. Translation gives CATREDGSGSPRYF.